The 17 T cell receptor beta chains in this list originate from one sample, sequenced in a study of cytomegalovirus exposure and HLA in healthy donors. It was with 60 Vbeta and 13 Jbeta primers that the PCR ran. Repertoires were generated with immunoSEQ multiplex PCR, while TCRdb's copy carries only in-frame clones and drops some. The sample contains 100,000 or so clones, around 80% of which appear only once. What was sequenced was PBMCs. Every receptor here comes from a female donor in good health and CMV-seropositive.

There are a few counts of this clone. This chain connects TRBV2 to TRBJ2-5; D might be TRBD2 (6 bases). V was trimmed by 3 bases and J by 9 bases, leaving 17 bases between them. There are 14 residues in the CDR3. Per germline, CDR1 SNHLY and CDR2 FYNNEI. CDR3 residues: CASSDGGGWGAQYF. CDR3 nucleotides: TGTGCCAGCAGTGACGGAGGAGGGTGGGGGGCCCAGTACTTC.

The DNA for the CDR3 is TGTGCCAGCAGCACCGGACGGACTTATGGCTACACCTTC. Residues: CASSTGRTYGYTF. The chain has TRBV6-5 and TRBJ1-2; D is undetermined. The CDR3 covers 13 residues. V shed 6 bases and J shed 5 bases, with 13 bases lying between them. CDR1 is MNHEY and CDR2 is SVGAGI in the germline V gene.

V gene TRBV13 combines with J gene TRBJ2-7; 7 nucleotides agree with TRBD1. Germline loops: CDR1 PRHDT, CDR2 FYEKMQ (reference sequence). CDR3 length: 14 residues. The junction had 10 bases not matched to a gene; V was cut back by 5 bases and J by 6 bases. The CDR3 region has the DNA TGTGCCAGCAGCAACCGGGACAGAGTGACCGAGCAGTACTTC. Translation: CASSNRDRVTEQYF.

This chain connects TRBV6-6 to TRBJ1-1; 11 bases are shared with TRBD1. This CDR3 contains 16 residues. CDR1 MNHNY and CDR2 SVGAGI come from the germline V gene (reference sequence). The V gene end was trimmed by 6 bases and the J gene end by 1 base; junction bases not matched to a gene: 7. CDR3 sequence (DNA): TGTGCCAGCAGGTATGCTGGACAGGGGGCGAACACTGAAGCTTTCTTT. Residues: CASRYAGQGANTEAFF.

The chain links TRBV18 to TRBJ1-1; D unresolved. Per germline, CDR1 KGHSH and CDR2 LQKENI. CDR3 length: 15 residues. Trimming stripped 1 base from V and 1 base from J, with 10 bases between. CDR3 protein: CASSPQAVTNTEAFF. The CDR3 nucleotides read TGTGCCAGCTCACCACAGGCGGTTACGAACACTGAAGCTTTCTTT. The variable domain in full, completed from reference TRBV18 and TRBJ1-1, reads NAGVMQNPRHLVRRRGQEARLRCSPMKGHSHVYWYRQLPEEGLKFMVYLQKENIIDESGMPKERFSAEFPKEGPSILRIQQVVRGDSAAYFCASSPQAVTNTEAFFGQGTRLTVV.

This chain joins TRBV5-4 and TRBJ2-1, with 11 bases identical to TRBD2. Per germline, CDR1 SGHNT and CDR2 YYREEE (reference sequence). CDR3 length: 14 residues. J was trimmed by 6 bases and V by 5 bases; bases with no gene match: 4. The CDR3 loop is CASSFSGRGNEQFF. DNA for the CDR3: TGTGCCAGCAGTTTTAGCGGGAGGGGCAATGAGCAGTTCTTC.

The chain carries TRBV4-1 and TRBJ1-1; TRBD1 is a possible D gene (6 bases). The CDR3 totals 13 residues. CDR1 and CDR2 (germline): MGHRA, YSYEKL. The ends were cut back, 5 bases at V and 6 bases at J, with 13 bases in the middle. The CDR3 spells CASSKNRVSEAFF. CDR3 DNA: TGCGCCAGCAGCAAAAACAGGGTATCTGAAGCTTTCTTT.

The chain uses TRBV9 and TRBJ2-7, with TRBD2 matching 9 bases. Looked up from germline, CDR1 is SGDLS and CDR2 is YYNGEE. The V and J ends lost 0 bases and 5 bases, in that order; junction bases with no gene match: 3. This CDR3 has 14 residues. CDR3 sequence (DNA): TGTGCCAGCAGCGTAGGGGGACTAGCTAACGAGCAGTACTTC. As protein: CASSVGGLANEQYF.

The chain employs TRBV11-2 and TRBJ2-7; 7 bases line up with TRBD1. After removal of 5 bases from V and 2 bases from J, the junction contained 9 bases not matched to a gene. Germline V gene lookup returns CDR1 SGHAT and CDR2 FQNNGV. The CDR3 loop spans 15 amino acids. DNA of the CDR3: TGTGCCAGCAGCACGAGAGCCGGGACAGCCTACGAGCAGTACTTC. Protein sequence: CASSTRAGTAYEQYF.

This clone was found a few times. The V gene is TRBV27, the J gene TRBJ2-1; 10 bases fit TRBD2. In germline, CDR1 is MNHEY, CDR2 SMNVEV (reference sequence). With V trimmed by 5 bases and J by 4 bases, 8 bases remained unmatched. CDR3 length: 16 amino acids. The CDR3 coding sequence is TGTGCCAGCAGTCTAATTAGCGGGAGGAGGTACAATGAGCAGTTCTTC. This translates into CASSLISGRRYNEQFF.

The rearrangement links TRBV19 to TRBJ2-1, with D tentatively TRBD2 (7 bases). Germline V lookup: CDR1 LNHDA, CDR2 SQIVND (reference sequence). Between the trimmed V and J ends, which lost 6 bases and 6 bases, there was a span of 18 bases. There are 15 residues in the CDR3. As DNA, the CDR3 is TGTGCCAGTAGGGCACTGACGGGGGGCTTCAATGAGCAGTTCTTC. Translated, it gives CASRALTGGFNEQFF.

DNA of the CDR3: TGTGCCAGTACACAGACCGGGACCAAAAACATTCAGTACTTC. This translates into CASTQTGTKNIQYF. The chain couples TRBV19 to TRBJ2-4; D may be TRBD2 (5 bases). There are 14 residues in the CDR3. Trimming removed 7 bases from V and 2 bases from J, with 12 bases in between. The germline CDR1 and CDR2 sequences are LNHDA and SQIVND (reference sequence).

V gene TRBV19 combines with J gene TRBJ2-3; TRBD1 is a possible D gene (5 bases). The CDR3 runs 14 residues. V lost 5 bases, J lost 6 bases, and 15 bases lay in between. In germline, CDR1 is LNHDA, CDR2 SQIVND (reference sequence). As DNA, the CDR3 is TGTGCCAGTAGTGACAGATCTGGATGGGATACGCAGTATTTT. The encoded protein is CASSDRSGWDTQYF.

The chain carries TRBV6-6 and TRBJ2-3; unclear D gene. V dropped 2 bases and J dropped 3 bases, with 9 bases sitting between them. Germline V CDR1 and CDR2: MNHNY, SVGAGI (reference sequence). The CDR3 runs 14 residues. The CDR3 DNA sequence: TGTGCCAGCAGTTACCCGACTCAAACAGATACGCAGTATTTT. Translation: CASSYPTQTDTQYF.

The rearrangement uses TRBV9 and TRBJ1-1; 7 bases match TRBD1. The germline CDR1 and CDR2 sequences are SGDLS and YYNGEE. CDR3 length equals 15 residues. The trim removed 3 bases at V and 5 bases at J, leaving 10 bases unmatched. CDR3 sequence reads: CASSALKGAPTEAFF. CDR3 DNA sequence: TGTGCCAGCAGCGCCCTGAAGGGGGCGCCAACTGAAGCTTTCTTT.

V gene TRBV5-1 combines with J gene TRBJ2-1; TRBD1 matches at 8 bases. V shed 7 bases and J 8 bases; nucleotides not matched to a gene: 11. CDR3 length equals 14 residues. Germline V CDR1 and CDR2: SGHRS, YFSETQ. The CDR3 DNA sequence: TGCGCCAGCCAATCCGGAACAGGGGGATATGAGCAGTTCTTC. It codes for CASQSGTGGYEQFF.

On this clone itself: Other DNA sequences within the sample encode an identical CDR3. The V gene is TRBV30, the J gene TRBJ2-3; 9 positions match TRBD2. The V gene end was trimmed by 0 bases and the J gene end by 1 base; junction bases not matched to a gene: 5. Germline V gene data show CDR1 as GTSNPN and CDR2 as SVGIG (reference sequence). The CDR3 is made up of 16 amino acids. CDR3 region: CAWSVRRTSGTDTQYF. Here the CDR3 DNA reads TGTGCCTGGAGTGTACGTAGGACTAGCGGCACAGATACGCAGTATTTT.